What follows are 2 T cell receptor beta chains derived from one specimen sequenced in a study of cytomegalovirus exposure and HLA in healthy donors. PCR primers comprised 60 Vbeta and 13 Jbeta primers. The repertoire was sequenced with immunoSEQ multiplex PCR; TCRdb's copy has only in-frame clones and lacks some. This sample has some 240,000 clones, with around 80% found just once. The sequencing input was PBMCs. All receptors come from a male donor in good health and CMV-seronegative.

This clone appeared a single time. CDR3 sequence (DNA): TGTGCCAGTAGCGCCAAAACAGGGTTCACTGAAGCTTTCTTT. Translating gives CASSAKTGFTEAFF. V and J are TRBV19 and TRBJ1-1, with D maybe TRBD1 (6 bases). Between the trimmed V and J ends, which lost 6 bases and 4 bases, there was a span of 15 bases. The germline CDR1 and CDR2 sequences are LNHDA and SQIVND (reference sequence). The CDR3 totals 14 residues.

The sample holds one count of this clone. The rearrangement uses TRBV5-1 and TRBJ2-7; D perhaps matches TRBD2 (6 bases). V lost 4 bases to trimming and J lost 3 bases, with 14 bases between them. The CDR3 spans 14 residues. Looked up from germline, CDR1 is SGHRS and CDR2 is YFSETQ. CDR3 region: CASSTGDSFYEQYF. Written as DNA, the CDR3 is TGCGCCAGCAGCACCGGGGACTCGTTCTACGAGCAGTACTTC. Looking up the rest from reference TRBV5-1 and TRBJ2-7 gives the full variable domain: KAGVTQTPRYLIKTRGQQVTLSCSPISGHRSVSWYQQTPGQGLQFLFEYFSETQRNKGNFPGRFSGRQFSNSRSEMNVSTLELGDSALYLCASSTGDSFYEQYFGPGTRLTVT.